Here is one T cell receptor (beta chain) with its context. Researchers ran the PCR with 60 Vbeta and 13 Jbeta primers. Data came from immunoSEQ multiplex PCR; TCRdb stores just in-frame clones and leaves some out. The sample has about 150,000 clones, more than 60% seen once. Germline lookup yields CDR1 GTSNPN and CDR2 SVGIG (reference sequence). V was cut by 7 bases and J by 5 bases, with 15 bases left in between. The CDR3 sequence is 13 residues long. The sample belongs to a study of cytomegalovirus exposure and HLA in healthy donors. This clonotype was obtained from a young man in good health and CMV-seropositive. The chain combines TRBV30 with TRBJ2-1; D might be TRBD2 (6 bases). What was sequenced was PBMCs. In DNA, the CDR3 is TGTGCCTCCAGCTTTACGGGGGACAATGAGCAGTTCTTC. Protein sequence: CASSFTGDNEQFF. The whole variable domain, remainder taken from reference TRBV30 and TRBJ2-1, is SQTIHQWPATLVQPVGSPLSLECTVEGTSNPNLYWYRQAAGRGLQLLFYSVGIGQISSEVPQNLSASRPQDRQFILSSKKLLLSDSGFYLCASSFTGDNEQFFGPGTRLTVL.